Each of the 24 T cell receptor beta chains below was sequenced from the same sample in a study of blood T cell repertoires in COVID-19. The table came from immunoSEQ multiplex PCR; TCRdb's copy has only in-frame clones and leaves some out. The sample lists approximately 100,000 clones; 80% to 90% were seen once. The sequencing input was peripheral blood. These receptors came from a human donor in a cohort sampled during active COVID-19.

The J gene is TRBJ2-7, the V gene TRBV11-3, with 7 bases that match TRBD1. Trimming at V came to 6 bases and at J to 0 bases, leaving 8 bases not matched to a gene. CDR1 and CDR2 (germline): SGHNT, YENEEA. CDR3 length: 15 residues. The CDR3 reads CASRRNRGSSYEQYF. CDR3 in DNA: TGTGCCAGCAGACGTAACAGGGGAAGCTCCTACGAGCAGTACTTC. The whole variable domain, filled in from reference TRBV11-3 and TRBJ2-7, reads EAGVVQSPRYKIIEKKQPVAFWCNPISGHNTLYWYLQNLGQGPELLIRYENEEAVDDSQLPKDRFSAERLKGVDSTLKIQPAELGDSAVYLCASRRNRGSSYEQYFGPGTRLTVT.

This sequence joins TRBV27 and TRBJ2-3; 7 bases align to TRBD1. CDR1 is MNHEY, CDR2 SMNVEV, per germline (reference sequence). The CDR3 has 16 residues. Unmatched junction bases numbered 8, after V lost 2 bases and J lost 3 bases. In DNA, the CDR3 is TGTGCCAGCAGTTTACTCGACAGGGCAAGAACAGATACGCAGTATTTT. Its translation: CASSLLDRARTDTQYF.

The rearrangement joins TRBV3-1 (or the pseudogene TRBV3-2) to TRBJ2-3; TRBD2 matches 7 bases. CDR1 and CDR2 (germline): LGHDT, YNNKEL (reference sequence). V was clipped by 5 bases and J by 0 bases; unmatched bases: 8. The CDR3 spans 16 residues. The chain's CDR3 is CASSESGKFSTDTQYF. CDR3 sequence (DNA): TGTGCCAGCAGCGAAAGCGGGAAGTTCAGCACAGATACGCAGTATTTT.

The chain couples TRBV9 to TRBJ1-3, with TRBD1 identical over 7 bases. The J segment lost 0 bases and the V segment lost 0 bases, leaving 0 bases of the junction unmatched. The CDR3 length is 15 residues. Germline V gene data show CDR1 as SGDLS and CDR2 as YYNGEE. CDR3 in DNA: TGTGCCAGCAGCGTAGGGACAGGCTCTGGAAACACCATATATTTT. Amino acid sequence: CASSVGTGSGNTIYF.

The chain uses TRBV3-1 (or the pseudogene TRBV3-2) and TRBJ2-1, with 8 bases aligning to TRBD2. CDR3 length: 18 amino acids. Unmatched junction bases numbered 22, after V lost 0 bases and J lost 15 bases. Germline V gene sequence: CDR1 LGHDT, CDR2 YNNKEL (reference sequence). CDR3 protein: CASSQEFEGGLASLGPFF. CDR3 DNA: TGTGCCAGCAGCCAAGAATTCGAGGGAGGACTAGCTAGTCTCGGTCCGTTCTTC.

This clone came up a few times. The chain is built from TRBV6-5 and TRBJ2-2, with TRBD1 matching 10 bases. This CDR3 is built from 15 residues. Germline CDR1 is MNHEY and CDR2 is SVGAGI. With 6 bases clipped from V and 7 bases from J, the junction kept 8 bases outside the gene matches. CDR3 coding DNA: TGTGCCAGCAGCCTGGGACAGGGGTATCGCGGGGAGCTGTTTTTT. Translated, it gives CASSLGQGYRGELFF.

This clone was observed a few times. This chain connects TRBV5-1 to TRBJ2-1, with TRBD2 matching 13 bases. V trimming: 4 bases; J trimming: 6 bases; junction bases outside the gene matches: 7. Germline-derived CDR1 and CDR2 are SGHRS and YFSETQ. The CDR3 is 16 amino acids. The CDR3 sequence: CASSRGLAGLGNEQFF. The CDR3 DNA sequence: TGCGCCAGCAGCCGGGGACTAGCGGGACTTGGCAATGAGCAGTTCTTC.

This clone was detected only a few times. The chain is built from TRBV5-1 and TRBJ2-6; D gene uncertain. Between the trimmed V and J ends, which lost 0 bases and 0 bases, there was a span of 13 bases. CDR1 SGHRS and CDR2 YFSETQ come from the germline V gene. The CDR3 has 18 residues. This CDR3 reads CASSLAVALISGANVLTF. The CDR3 bases are TGCGCCAGCAGCTTGGCCGTCGCACTTATCTCTGGGGCCAACGTCCTGACTTTC.

The DNA for the CDR3 is TGTGCCAGCAGCCTTGAGGGGGCCAACGTCCTGACTTTC. Amino acids: CASSLEGANVLTF. This sequence joins TRBV3-1 (or the pseudogene TRBV3-2) and TRBJ2-6; D gene ambiguous. The CDR3 length is 13 residues. CDR1 LGHDT and CDR2 YNNKEL come from the germline V gene (reference sequence). Trimming removed 4 bases from V and 4 bases from J, with 5 bases in between.

A single count supports this clone. The V and J genes are TRBV20-1 and TRBJ1-1, with D unclear. The V gene's germline CDR1 is DFQATT and CDR2 SNEGSKA (reference sequence). The CDR3 spans 13 residues. With 3 bases removed from V and 4 bases from J, the gap between germline ends came to 12 bases. The CDR3 is CSASRGVGTEAFF. For the CDR3, the DNA is TGCAGTGCTAGTCGGGGAGTGGGCACTGAAGCTTTCTTT.

The chain recombines TRBV19 with TRBJ1-1; TRBD1 aligns across 9 bases. Germline loops: CDR1 LNHDA, CDR2 SQIVND (reference sequence). CDR3 size: 13 residues. V dropped 7 bases and J dropped 5; count of bases not matched to a gene: 5. CDR3 nucleotide sequence: TGTGCCAGTACTACGACAGGGGGGACTGAAGCTTTCTTT. It is translated as CASTTTGGTEAFF.

The V call is TRBV25-1, the J call TRBJ2-1; 12 positions match TRBD2. Germline V gene data show CDR1 as MGHDK and CDR2 as SYGVNS. V lost 6 bases to trimming and J lost 12 bases; unmatched junction nucleotides: 15. The length of the CDR3 is 16 residues. In nucleotides, the CDR3 is TGTGCCAGCAGCGCCCGCGGGACTAGCGGGTTCGGCGGGCAGTTCTTC. Amino acid sequence: CASSARGTSGFGGQFF.

The chain combines TRBV7-2 with TRBJ2-7, with a weak D call TRBD1 (6 bases). The CDR3 is 13 residues long. Germline V gene sequence: CDR1 SGHTA, CDR2 FQGNSA. V gave up 1 base and J gave up 3 bases, with 7 bases separating them. The CDR3 bases are TGTGCCAGCAGCTTAGGGACAGTCTACGAGCAGTACTTC. Translating gives CASSLGTVYEQYF.

V usage is TRBV2 and J usage is TRBJ1-1; no reliable D call. Trimming removed 4 bases at V and 0 bases at J, with 9 bases between. Germline V gives CDR1 SNHLY, CDR2 FYNNEI. There are 14 residues in the CDR3. For the CDR3, the DNA is TGTGCCAGCAGTGTTGCGCCGATGAACACTGAAGCTTTCTTT. Its translation is CASSVAPMNTEAFF. The full variable domain, rest sourced from reference TRBV2 and TRBJ1-1, is EPEVTQTPSHQVTQMGQEVILRCVPISNHLYFYWYRQILGQKVEFLVSFYNNEISEKSEIFDDQFSVERPDGSNFTLKIRSTKLEDSAMYFCASSVAPMNTEAFFGQGTRLTVV.

V is TRBV28 and J is TRBJ2-3; possible D gene TRBD2, 5 bases. CDR3 length: 16 residues. The germline V gene has CDR1 MDHEN and CDR2 SYDVKM. Trimming shortened V by 5 bases and J by 1 base, and 16 bases separated the two germline ends. The CDR3 sequence is CASSPSGERRTDTQYF. The CDR3 DNA follows: TGTGCCAGCAGTCCCTCCGGGGAGCGACGCACAGATACGCAGTATTTT. The full variable domain, with the rest looked up from reference TRBV28 and TRBJ2-3, is DVKVTQSSRYLVKRTGEKVFLECVQDMDHENMFWYRQDPGLGLRLIYFSYDVKMKEKGDIPEGYSVSREKKERFSLILESASTNQTSMYLCASSPSGERRTDTQYFGPGTRLTVL.

Comment on this clone: The junction departs from the called germline gene at one end, perhaps through a read error. CDR3 sequence (DNA): TGTGCCAGCAGTCAAGGATCCCGGGGGGGATATGGCTACACCTTC. This sequence encodes CASSQGSRGGYGYTF. The J gene is TRBJ1-2, the V gene TRBV3-1 (or the pseudogene TRBV3-2); possibly TRBD1 for D (5 bases). This CDR3 contains 15 residues. Germline V gene sequence: CDR1 LGHDT, CDR2 YNNKEL (reference sequence).

The rearrangement joins TRBV28 to TRBJ2-1; D is unclear. V was trimmed by 6 bases and J by 8 bases, leaving 14 bases between them. The germline V gene has CDR1 MDHEN and CDR2 SYDVKM. This CDR3 is 13 amino acids long. CDR3 DNA sequence: TGTGCCAGCAGCCCGCCCAGCGTCGATGAGCAGTTCTTC. This sequence encodes CASSPPSVDEQFF.

This chain uses TRBV24-1 with TRBJ2-3, with D possibly TRBD2 on 7 matching bases. The CDR3 is made up of 15 amino acids. Germline CDR1 is KGHDR and CDR2 is SFDVKD. The germline V and J ends were trimmed by 4 bases and 7 bases, with 17 bases remaining between them. The CDR3 coding sequence is TGTGCCACCAGTGACCCCCGCGGGGGCGAAAATACGCAGTATTTT. This gives the protein CATSDPRGGENTQYF.

The chain has TRBV11-2 and TRBJ2-5; 8 nucleotides agree with TRBD1. CDR3 length equals 16 residues. Germline assignment: CDR1 SGHAT and CDR2 FQNNGV. The CDR3 DNA follows: TGTGGGTCGGGTTGGGGCAGGGGGCCTCTTGGGGAGACCCAGTACTTC. It is translated as CGSGWGRGPLGETQYF.

This clone was seen a single time. V and J are TRBV9 and TRBJ2-3; 12 bases match TRBD2. Looked up from germline, CDR1 is SGDLS and CDR2 is YYNGEE. V shed 4 bases, J shed 4 bases, and the junction held 7 bases outside the gene matches. This CDR3 is 16 amino acids long. This CDR3 reads CASSLGLAGGSDTQYF. CDR3 coding DNA: TGTGCCAGCAGCTTGGGGCTAGCGGGAGGGTCAGATACGCAGTATTTT.

The gene calls are TRBV6-4 and TRBJ2-4; 7 bases are a match to TRBD2. Germline V gene data show CDR1 as MRHNA and CDR2 as SNTAGT. CDR3 length equals 16 residues. The trim removed 5 bases at V and 8 bases at J, leaving 15 bases unmatched. In DNA, the CDR3 is TGTGCCAGCAGTCGAATCCGGGACTATAGGTATCACATTCAGTACTTC. Translating it yields CASSRIRDYRYHIQYF.

The J gene is TRBJ2-1, the V gene TRBV5-1; no clear D gene. Trimming cost V 0 bases and J 0 bases, with 10 bases left between them. The CDR3 is 16 amino acids. Germline V gene sequence: CDR1 SGHRS, CDR2 YFSETQ. The CDR3 reads CASSLAGPSSYNEQFF. The CDR3 DNA is TGCGCCAGCAGCTTGGCAGGTCCCAGCTCCTACAATGAGCAGTTCTTC.

This rearrangement joins TRBV6-6 to TRBJ1-2, with D possibly TRBD1 on 6 matching bases. CDR3 size: 15 residues. The V end lost 5 bases, the J end lost 4 bases, and 17 bases lay between the germline ends. Per germline, CDR1 MNHNY and CDR2 SVGAGI (reference sequence). CDR3 coding DNA: TGTGCCAGCAGTCCTCGAATGGACAGCCCCTATGGCTACACCTTC. It specifies CASSPRMDSPYGYTF.

J is TRBJ1-5 and V is TRBV5-1; possible D gene TRBD1, 6 bases. The germline CDR1 and CDR2 sequences are SGHRS and YFSETQ. Trimming left V 3 bases short and J 3 bases short, with 10 bases between. This CDR3 region has 14 residues. The CDR3 spells CASSSGQTNQPQHF. The CDR3 DNA is TGCGCCAGCAGCTCCGGACAGACCAATCAGCCCCAGCATTTT.